These T cell receptor beta chains were read from a single sample in a study of somatic mutations in cytotoxic T cells in rheumatoid arthritis. The table came from immunoSEQ multiplex PCR; TCRdb's copy has only in-frame clones and leaves some out. Among approximately 14,000 clones, less than 80% were seen once, and the ten largest hold 25% to 30%. Sequenced sample: CD8+ T cells sorted from blood. The receptors derive from an adult with rheumatoid arthritis. The CDR3 runs from the conserved cysteine through the conserved F or W. A D gene is named only where the DNA matches it firmly. Clone size is given for some rows only: seen once, a few or many times, or a class if the clone is expanded.

clone_size	cdr3_length	v_call	j_call	d_call	cdr3_nt	cdr3_aa
-	19	TRBV5-3	TRBJ2-1	-	TGTGCCAGAAGAGCAGCCCTTGGGGCGCTTGGCGGGGCTTACAATGAGCAGTTCTTC	CARRAALGALGGAYNEQFF
-	14	TRBV5-8	TRBJ1-1	-	TGTGCCAGCAGCTTGTCAGGCGGAGATACTGAAGCTTTCTTT	CASSLSGGDTEAFF
-	18	TRBV28	TRBJ1-2	-	TGTGCCAGCATCTCCCCGGGACTGGGTGTCCGTAGAGAATATGGCTACACCTTC	CASISPGLGVRREYGYTF
-	16	TRBV7-9	TRBJ1-1	TRBD1	TGTGCCAGCAGCTTCCCACAGGGACAGGGGAACACTGAAGCTTTCTTT	CASSFPQGQGNTEAFF
-	16	TRBV30	TRBJ2-4	-	TGTGCCTGGAGTCCCACTAGGGAGGAAGCCAAAAACATTCAGTACTTC	CAWSPTREEAKNIQYF
-	15	TRBV4-1	TRBJ2-1	TRBD2	TGCGCCAGCAGCCAAGTAGCGGGGGGGCCCAATGAGCAGTTCTTC	CASSQVAGGPNEQFF
-	13	TRBV27	TRBJ1-4	-	TGTGCCAGCAGTTTATGGATGGATGAAAAACTGTTTTTT	CASSLWMDEKLFF
-	14	TRBV27	TRBJ2-2	-	TGTGCCAGCAGTTTAATTGGGGACACCGGGGAGCTGTTTTTT	CASSLIGDTGELFF
-	16	TRBV7-8	TRBJ1-5	-	TGTGCCAGCAGCTTAACCGCCTTGAGTAGCAATCAGCCCCAGCATTTT	CASSLTALSSNQPQHF
-	16	TRBV10-3	TRBJ2-3	TRBD1	TGTGCCACCCTATCGGGACAGCAAAAGTCCACAGATACGCAGTATTTT	CATLSGQQKSTDTQYF
-	19	TRBV27	TRBJ2-7	-	TGTGCCAGCAGTTTATCGATCAGGTATAGGAAGGAATCATCCTACGAGCAGTACTTC	CASSLSIRYRKESSYEQYF
-	15	TRBV2	TRBJ1-5	TRBD1	TGTGCCAGCAGTGCACGGGGACAGGTGAATCAGCCCCAGCATTTT	CASSARGQVNQPQHF
few	16	TRBV4-1	TRBJ2-7	-	TGCGCCAGCAGCCAAGAGGAGGCGGGACACTCCTACGAGCAGTACTTC	CASSQEEAGHSYEQYF
few	13	TRBV6-1	TRBJ2-1	-	TGTGCCAGCAGTGACCAGCAGCACAATGAGCAGTTCTTC	CASSDQQHNEQFF
-	14	TRBV7-9	TRBJ1-5	TRBD1	TGTGCCAGCAGCTTAGGACAGGGAGATCAGCCCCAGCATTTT	CASSLGQGDQPQHF
once	14	TRBV4-1	TRBJ2-7	-	TGCGCCAGCAGCCAACAGTCAGTCTCCTACGAGCAGTACTTC	CASSQQSVSYEQYF
-	14	TRBV15	TRBJ2-7	TRBD1	TGTGCCACCAGTATTCACAGGGGATCCTACGAGCAGTACTTC	CATSIHRGSYEQYF
-	13	TRBV27	TRBJ2-7	-	TGTGCCAGCAGTCGTAGGGGATTGGGCGAGCAGTACTTC	CASSRRGLGEQYF
-	16	TRBV6-1	TRBJ2-2	TRBD1	TGTGCCAGCAGTGCCCCAGGGGGCGCGAACACCGGGGAGCTGTTTTTT	CASSAPGGANTGELFF
-	16	TRBV21-1	TRBJ2-7	-	TGTGCCAGCAGCAAATATAGGGCCGACTACTACGTGGAGCAGTACTTC	CASSKYRADYYVEQYF
-	15	TRBV6-1	TRBJ2-7	TRBD1	TGTGCCAGCAGTTTCCAGGACAGGGCACCCTACGAGCAGTACTTC	CASSFQDRAPYEQYF
-	13	TRBV27	TRBJ1-1	TRBD1	TGTGCCAGCAGTTTCCTCGGACAGGCTGAAGCTTTCTTT	CASSFLGQAEAFF
-	15	TRBV10-3	TRBJ1-1	-	TGTGCCATCAGTGACCCACGGACTGAGAACACTGAAGCTTTCTTT	CAISDPRTENTEAFF
-	15	TRBV28	TRBJ2-3	-	TGTGCCAGCAGTTTGTATTCGGGCAGGACAGATACGCAGTATTTT	CASSLYSGRTDTQYF
once	16	TRBV7-6	TRBJ2-3	TRBD2	TGTGCCAGCAGCTTAGCGCTTAGCGGGGGGGCAGATACGCAGTATTTT	CASSLALSGGADTQYF
-	15	TRBV28	TRBJ2-7	TRBD1	TGTGCCACCCACACCCGGGACAGCGAAACTTACGAGCAGTACTTC	CATHTRDSETYEQYF
-	13	TRBV13	TRBJ1-1	-	TGTGCCAGCAGCCTGACAATTAACACTGAAGCTTTCTTT	CASSLTINTEAFF
-	11	TRBV6-6	TRBJ2-7	-	TGTGCCAGCACTGGTTCCCACGAGCAGTACTTC	CASTGSHEQYF
-	14	TRBV2	TRBJ2-2	-	TGTGCCAGCAGTGAAGCTAGCAACACCGGGGAGCTGTTTTTT	CASSEASNTGELFF
-	16	TRBV7-9	TRBJ2-7	TRBD1	TGTGCCAGCAGCTCGCCTAGACAGGGGGCCGTAGACGAGCAGTACTTC	CASSSPRQGAVDEQYF
-	15	TRBV15	TRBJ2-1	TRBD2	TGTGCCACCAGCAGAGATCGGGGGGGGCGGAATGAGCAGTTCTTC	CATSRDRGGRNEQFF
-	14	TRBV10-3	TRBJ1-1	-	TGTGCCATCAGTGAGAATAGTTGGGACACTGAAGCTTTCTTT	CAISENSWDTEAFF
-	15	TRBV21-1	TRBJ1-1	-	TGTGCCAGCAGCAAAGTACTCCCCGAGTTAGTTGAAGCTTTCTTT	CASSKVLPELVEAFF
few	13	TRBV5-6	TRBJ2-5	-	TGTGCCAGCAGCTTGGGGGGTGGGGAGACCCAGTACTTC	CASSLGGGETQYF
-	14	TRBV28	TRBJ2-5	TRBD1	TGTGCCAGCAGTTTGGCAGGGGGCGGCGAGACCCAGTACTTC	CASSLAGGGETQYF
-	14	TRBV2	TRBJ1-2	-	TGTGCCAGCAGGAGCCCAGGGAATAACTATGGCTACACCTTC	CASRSPGNNYGYTF
-	14	TRBV9	TRBJ2-3	-	TGTGCCAGCAGCGCGGAGACAGACACAGATACGCAGTATTTT	CASSAETDTDTQYF
-	16	TRBV19	TRBJ2-6	-	TGTGCCAGTAGTCCAAGGACGGTTGCTGGGGCCAACGTCCTGACTTTC	CASSPRTVAGANVLTF
-	16	TRBV6-1	TRBJ2-7	TRBD2	TGTGCCAGCAGTGAAAGGGAGGGACGGTTGCTCTCCGAGCAGTACTTC	CASSEREGRLLSEQYF
-	13	TRBV5-4	TRBJ1-1	-	TGTGCCAGCAGCTTACCCACCGGGGCTGAAGCTTTCTTT	CASSLPTGAEAFF
-	13	TRBV15	TRBJ1-2	-	TGTGCCACCAGCAGAGAGGAGGGTGAGGGCTACACCTTC	CATSREEGEGYTF
few	14	TRBV4-1	TRBJ2-7	-	TGCGCCAGCAGCCAAGATGTCGACGAAAGGGAGCAGTACTTC	CASSQDVDEREQYF
-	15	TRBV14	TRBJ2-2	TRBD2	TGTGCCAGCAGCTTCGGACTAGCGGGGACCGGGGAGCTGTTTTTT	CASSFGLAGTGELFF
-	15	TRBV7-8	TRBJ1-6	-	TGTGCCAGCAGCTTAGGGGTTTCTATAGGTTCACCCCTCCACTTT	CASSLGVSIGSPLHF
-	12	TRBV11-2	TRBJ1-1	-	TGTGCCAGCAGCTTAGGTCAGCATGAAGCTTTCTTT	CASSLGQHEAFF